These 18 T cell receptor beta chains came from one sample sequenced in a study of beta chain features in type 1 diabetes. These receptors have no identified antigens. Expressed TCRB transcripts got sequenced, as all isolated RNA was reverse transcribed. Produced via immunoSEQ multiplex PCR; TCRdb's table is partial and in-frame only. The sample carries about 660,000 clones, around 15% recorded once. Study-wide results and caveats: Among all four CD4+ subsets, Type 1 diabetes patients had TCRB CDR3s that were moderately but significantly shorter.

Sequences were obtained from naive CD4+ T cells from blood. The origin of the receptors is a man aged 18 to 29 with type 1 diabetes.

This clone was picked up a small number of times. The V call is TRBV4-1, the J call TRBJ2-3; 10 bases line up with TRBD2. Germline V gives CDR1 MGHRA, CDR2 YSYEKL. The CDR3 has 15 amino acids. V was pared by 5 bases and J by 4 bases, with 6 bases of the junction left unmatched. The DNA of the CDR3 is TGCGCCAGCAGCTCATCTAGCGGGAGCCCAGATACGCAGTATTTT. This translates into CASSSSSGSPDTQYF.

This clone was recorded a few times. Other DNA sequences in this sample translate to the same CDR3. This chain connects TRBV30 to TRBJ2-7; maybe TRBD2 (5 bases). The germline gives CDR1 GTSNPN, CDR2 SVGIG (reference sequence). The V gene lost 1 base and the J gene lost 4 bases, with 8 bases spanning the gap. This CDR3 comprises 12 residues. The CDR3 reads CAWSGTGYEQYF. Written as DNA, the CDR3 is TGTGCCTGGAGTGGAACGGGGTACGAGCAGTACTTC. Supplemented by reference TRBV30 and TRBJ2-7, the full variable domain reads SQTIHQWPATLVQPVGSPLSLECTVEGTSNPNLYWYRQAAGRGLQLLFYSVGIGQISSEVPQNLSASRPQDRQFILSSKKLLLSDSGFYLCAWSGTGYEQYFGPGTRLTVT.

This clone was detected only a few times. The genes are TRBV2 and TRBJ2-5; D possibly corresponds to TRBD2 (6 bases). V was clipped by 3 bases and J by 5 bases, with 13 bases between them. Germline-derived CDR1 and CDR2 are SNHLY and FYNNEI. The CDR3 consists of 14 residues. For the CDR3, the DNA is TGTGCCAGCAGTGATTCGCCGGGGAGGGAGACCCAGTACTTC. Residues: CASSDSPGRETQYF.

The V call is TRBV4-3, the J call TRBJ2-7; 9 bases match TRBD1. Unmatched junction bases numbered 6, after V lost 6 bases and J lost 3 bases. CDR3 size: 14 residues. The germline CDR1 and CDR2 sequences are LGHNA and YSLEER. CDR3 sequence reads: CASRRDRAFYEQYF. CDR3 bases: TGCGCCAGCAGGCGGGACAGGGCTTTCTACGAGCAGTACTTC.

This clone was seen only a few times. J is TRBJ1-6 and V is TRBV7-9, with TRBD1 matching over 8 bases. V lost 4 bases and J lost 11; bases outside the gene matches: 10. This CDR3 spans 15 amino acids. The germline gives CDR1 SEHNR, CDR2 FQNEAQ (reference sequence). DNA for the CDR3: TGTGCCAGCAGCTCACTGACAGGGGAGTGGGCACCCCTCCACTTT. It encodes CASSSLTGEWAPLHF.

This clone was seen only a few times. The CDR3 bases are TGTGCCAGCAGACCCATTTCCAGGCGGACCGCTGAAGCTTTCTTT. Encoded protein: CASRPISRRTAEAFF. This chain links TRBV7-2 with TRBJ1-1; D ambiguous. Trimming removed 6 bases from V and 6 bases from J, with 20 bases in between. The CDR3 is 15 amino acids. CDR1 SGHTA and CDR2 FQGNSA come from the germline V gene. The variable domain in full, completed from reference TRBV7-2 and TRBJ1-1, reads GAGVSQSPSNKVTEKGKDVELRCDPISGHTALYWYRQSLGQGLEFLIYFQGNSAPDKSGLPSDRFSAERTGGSVSTLTIQRTQQEDSAVYLCASRPISRRTAEAFFGQGTRLTVV.

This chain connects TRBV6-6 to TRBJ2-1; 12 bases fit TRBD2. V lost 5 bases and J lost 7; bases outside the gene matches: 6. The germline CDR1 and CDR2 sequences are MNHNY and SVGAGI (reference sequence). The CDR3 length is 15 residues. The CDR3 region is CASSPSGGAVNEQFF. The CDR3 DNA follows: TGTGCCAGCAGTCCTAGCGGGGGGGCCGTAAATGAGCAGTTCTTC.

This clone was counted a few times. CDR3 loop: CASSYGLSTYNEQFF. The CDR3 DNA follows: TGTGCCAGCAGTTATGGTCTATCCACCTACAATGAGCAGTTCTTC. The V call is TRBV6-5, the J call TRBJ2-1; D ambiguous. The V end was cut by 3 bases, the J end by 2 bases, with 11 bases between. CDR1 and CDR2 from the germline V gene are MNHEY and SVGAGI. The CDR3 is made up of 15 amino acids.

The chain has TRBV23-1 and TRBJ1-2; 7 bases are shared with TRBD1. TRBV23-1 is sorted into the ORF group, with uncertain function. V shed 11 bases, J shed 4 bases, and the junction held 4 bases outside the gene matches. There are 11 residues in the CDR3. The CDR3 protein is CASRTGYGYTF. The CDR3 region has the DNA TGCGCCTCTCGGACAGGCTATGGCTACACCTTC.

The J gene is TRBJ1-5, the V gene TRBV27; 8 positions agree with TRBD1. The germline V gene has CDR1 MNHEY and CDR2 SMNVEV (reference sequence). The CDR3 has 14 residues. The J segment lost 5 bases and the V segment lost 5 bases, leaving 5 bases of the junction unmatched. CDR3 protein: CASSGQGPHQPQHF. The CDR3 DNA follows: TGTGCCAGCAGTGGACAGGGTCCCCATCAGCCCCAGCATTTT.

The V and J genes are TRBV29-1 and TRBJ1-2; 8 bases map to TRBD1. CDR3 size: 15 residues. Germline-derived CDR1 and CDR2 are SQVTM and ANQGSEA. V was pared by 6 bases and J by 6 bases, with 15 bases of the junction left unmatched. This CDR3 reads CSVGDRSFSSNGYTF. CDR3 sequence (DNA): TGCAGCGTGGGGGACAGGTCTTTTTCTAGTAATGGCTACACCTTC.

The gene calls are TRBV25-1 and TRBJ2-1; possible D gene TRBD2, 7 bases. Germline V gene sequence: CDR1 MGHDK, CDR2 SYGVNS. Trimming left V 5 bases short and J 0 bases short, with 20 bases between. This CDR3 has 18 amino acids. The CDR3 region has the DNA TGTGCCAGCAGTCATACGGGGGCTAGCGGTGGCTCCTACAATGAGCAGTTCTTC. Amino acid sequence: CASSHTGASGGSYNEQFF.

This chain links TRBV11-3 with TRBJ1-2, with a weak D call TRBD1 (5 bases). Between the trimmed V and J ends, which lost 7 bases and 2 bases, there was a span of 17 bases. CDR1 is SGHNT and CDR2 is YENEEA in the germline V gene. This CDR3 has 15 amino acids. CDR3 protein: CASNKSPRGNYGYTF. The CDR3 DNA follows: TGTGCCAGCAACAAATCTCCTAGGGGCAACTATGGCTACACCTTC.

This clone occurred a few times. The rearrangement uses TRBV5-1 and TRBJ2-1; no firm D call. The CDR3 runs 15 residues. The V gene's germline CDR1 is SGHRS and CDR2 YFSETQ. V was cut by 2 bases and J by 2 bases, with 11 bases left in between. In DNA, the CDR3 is TGCGCCAGCAGCTTTGTCCCCAGCACCTACAATGAGCAGTTCTTC. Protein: CASSFVPSTYNEQFF.

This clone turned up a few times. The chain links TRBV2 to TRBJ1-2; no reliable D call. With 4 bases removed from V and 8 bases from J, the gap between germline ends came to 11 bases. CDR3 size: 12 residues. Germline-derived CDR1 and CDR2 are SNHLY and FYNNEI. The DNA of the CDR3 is TGTGCCAGCAGTGTGATCGGGTTAGGCTACACCTTC. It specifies CASSVIGLGYTF.

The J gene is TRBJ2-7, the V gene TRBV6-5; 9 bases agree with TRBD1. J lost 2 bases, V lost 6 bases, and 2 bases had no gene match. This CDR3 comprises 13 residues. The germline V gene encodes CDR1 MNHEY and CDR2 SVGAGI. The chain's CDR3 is CASRGTGTYEQYF. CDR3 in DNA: TGTGCCAGCAGGGGGACAGGGACCTACGAGCAGTACTTC.

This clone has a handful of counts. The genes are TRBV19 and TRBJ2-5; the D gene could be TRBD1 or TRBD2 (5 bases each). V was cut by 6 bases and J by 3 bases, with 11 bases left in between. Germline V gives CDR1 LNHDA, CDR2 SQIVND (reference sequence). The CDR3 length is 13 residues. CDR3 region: CASSVGAEETQYF. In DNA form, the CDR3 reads TGTGCCAGTAGCGTCGGGGCCGAAGAGACCCAGTACTTC.

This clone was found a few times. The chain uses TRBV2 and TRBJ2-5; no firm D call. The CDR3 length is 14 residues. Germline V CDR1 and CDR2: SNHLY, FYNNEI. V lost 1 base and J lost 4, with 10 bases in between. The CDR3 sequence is CASSEGAVAETQYF. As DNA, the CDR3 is TGTGCCAGCAGTGAAGGAGCAGTGGCAGAGACCCAGTACTTC. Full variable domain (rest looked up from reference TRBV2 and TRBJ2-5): EPEVTQTPSHQVTQMGQEVILRCVPISNHLYFYWYRQILGQKVEFLVSFYNNEISEKSEIFDDQFSVERPDGSNFTLKIRSTKLEDSAMYFCASSEGAVAETQYFGPGTRLLVL.